A selection of T cell receptor beta chains follows, all from one sample in a study of T cell repertoires in cytomegalovirus infection. These receptors have no identified antigens. One entry per CDR3 protein results from TCRdb running MiXCR on the reads. Among fewer than 650,000 distinct CDR3 sequences, around two fifths were seen once, and the ten largest hold about half. The material sequenced was cultured PBMCs, taken from culture after CMV antigen stimulation. The receptors originated from a human donor in good health (CMV status not recorded). Some clones in this sample may be carry-over from other donors' samples. Both conserved end residues are part of each CDR3. The order of the fields is V gene, clone size, D gene, J gene, CDR3 protein, CDR3 DNA. A D gene is named only where the DNA matches it firmly. Clone sizes are given selectively: once, few, many, or a class where the clone is expanded.

V gene: TRBV12-3/TRBV12-4; clone size: -; D gene: -; J gene: TRBJ1-2; CDR3 protein: CASSYSGNEGYTF; CDR3 DNA: TGTGCCAGCAGTTATTCAGGGAATGAGGGCTACACCTTC
V gene: TRBV30; clone size: -; D gene: TRBD2; J gene: TRBJ2-5; CDR3 protein: CAWSADTGLASQETQYF; CDR3 DNA: TGTGCCTGGAGTGCCGACACCGGACTAGCGAGTCAAGAGACCCAGTACTTC
V gene: TRBV5-4; clone size: -; D gene: -; J gene: TRBJ2-3; CDR3 protein: CASSFAVVGTDTQYF; CDR3 DNA: TGTGCCAGCAGCTTCGCCGTCGTTGGCACAGATACGCAGTATTTT
V gene: TRBV28; clone size: -; D gene: -; J gene: TRBJ2-3; CDR3 protein: CASSPLLGPATDTQYF; CDR3 DNA: TGTGCCAGCAGCCCCCTCCTGGGCCCGGCCACAGATACGCAGTATTTT
V gene: TRBV7-2; clone size: -; D gene: TRBD2; J gene: TRBJ2-1; CDR3 protein: CASSLGLADFEQFF; CDR3 DNA: TGTGCCAGCAGCTTAGGACTAGCGGACTTTGAGCAGTTCTTC
V gene: TRBV7-2; clone size: -; D gene: TRBD2; J gene: TRBJ2-7; CDR3 protein: CASSSSGPYEQYF; CDR3 DNA: TGTGCCAGCAGCTCTAGCGGTCCCTACGAGCAGTACTTC
V gene: TRBV7-9; clone size: few; D gene: -; J gene: TRBJ2-7; CDR3 protein: CASSLAGPDSYEQYF; CDR3 DNA: TGTGCCAGCAGCTTAGCGGGCCCGGACTCCTACGAGCAGTACTTC
V gene: TRBV6-5; clone size: -; D gene: TRBD2; J gene: TRBJ2-1; CDR3 protein: CASSYSIGLVNEQFF; CDR3 DNA: TGTGCCAGCAGTTACTCTATCGGACTAGTCAATGAGCAGTTCTTC
V gene: TRBV7-2; clone size: few; D gene: TRBD2; J gene: TRBJ2-3; CDR3 protein: CASSLSGGSDTQYF; CDR3 DNA: TGTGCCAGCAGCTTATCCGGGGGGTCAGATACGCAGTATTTT
V gene: TRBV7-6; clone size: few; D gene: TRBD2; J gene: TRBJ2-7; CDR3 protein: CASSLLPGLTYEQYF; CDR3 DNA: TGTGCCAGCAGCTTGCTTCCGGGACTAACCTACGAGCAGTACTTC
V gene: TRBV19; clone size: -; D gene: TRBD2; J gene: TRBJ2-3; CDR3 protein: CATLAGAVSTDTQYF; CDR3 DNA: TGTGCCACCCTAGCGGGGGCCGTAAGCACAGATACGCAGTATTTT
V gene: TRBV12-3/TRBV12-4; clone size: many; D gene: TRBD2; J gene: TRBJ2-3; CDR3 protein: CASSLVPRGGLTSGARDTQYF; CDR3 DNA: TGTGCCAGCAGTTTAGTCCCTCGGGGGGGACTGACTAGCGGGGCCCGGGATACGCAGTATTTT
V gene: TRBV6-6; clone size: -; D gene: TRBD1; J gene: TRBJ1-1; CDR3 protein: CASSYGVGQGREAFF; CDR3 DNA: TGTGCCAGCAGTTATGGAGTGGGACAGGGAAGAGAAGCTTTCTTT
V gene: TRBV6-2/TRBV6-3; clone size: -; D gene: TRBD1; J gene: TRBJ1-5; CDR3 protein: CASSKTTGRGYSNQPQHF; CDR3 DNA: TGTGCCAGCAGTAAGACGACAGGGAGGGGATATAGCAATCAGCCCCAGCATTTT
V gene: TRBV7-2; clone size: -; D gene: -; J gene: TRBJ1-6; CDR3 protein: CASTLNVGYNSPLHF; CDR3 DNA: TGTGCCAGCACCCTGAATGTGGGCTATAATTCACCCCTCCACTTT
V gene: TRBV28; clone size: once; D gene: TRBD2; J gene: TRBJ2-3; CDR3 protein: CASSFRKGHPEKLAGGWTDTQYF; CDR3 DNA: TGTGCCAGCAGTTTCCGTAAGGGCCACCCAGAAAAACTAGCGGGGGGGTGGACAGATACGCAGTATTTT
V gene: TRBV7-2; clone size: -; D gene: -; J gene: TRBJ1-5; CDR3 protein: CASSLARNSNQPQHF; CDR3 DNA: TGTGCCAGCAGCTTAGCCAGAAATAGCAATCAGCCCCAGCATTTT
V gene: TRBV19; clone size: -; D gene: -; J gene: TRBJ1-2; CDR3 protein: CASSQFGGDNYGYTF; CDR3 DNA: TGTGCCAGTAGTCAGTTCGGGGGAGATAACTATGGCTACACCTTC
V gene: TRBV7-2; clone size: few; D gene: TRBD1; J gene: TRBJ2-2; CDR3 protein: CASSRQGAGTGELFF; CDR3 DNA: TGTGCCAGCAGCAGACAGGGGGCAGGGACCGGGGAGCTGTTTTTT
V gene: TRBV7-9; clone size: few; D gene: TRBD1; J gene: TRBJ1-5; CDR3 protein: CASSLETGGDQPQHF; CDR3 DNA: TGTGCCAGCAGCTTAGAAACAGGGGGCGATCAGCCCCAGCATTTT
V gene: TRBV29-1; clone size: -; D gene: -; J gene: TRBJ1-1; CDR3 protein: CSVEGGRTEAFF; CDR3 DNA: TGCAGCGTTGAAGGAGGTAGAACTGAAGCTTTCTTT
V gene: TRBV6-5; clone size: -; D gene: -; J gene: TRBJ1-5; CDR3 protein: CASRTGFYSNQPQHF; CDR3 DNA: TGTGCCAGCAGGACGGGGTTTTATAGCAATCAGCCCCAGCATTTT
V gene: TRBV7-9; clone size: -; D gene: -; J gene: TRBJ1-2; CDR3 protein: CASSDDGRPAGYGYTF; CDR3 DNA: TGTGCCAGCAGCGACGATGGGCGTCCCGCGGGCTATGGCTACACCTTC
V gene: TRBV7-8; clone size: few; D gene: -; J gene: TRBJ1-5; CDR3 protein: CASSLGRGGTGNQPQHF; CDR3 DNA: TGTGCCAGCAGCTTAGGTCGGGGGGGAACGGGCAATCAGCCCCAGCATTTT
V gene: TRBV4-3; clone size: -; D gene: TRBD2; J gene: TRBJ2-5; CDR3 protein: CASSQSAPGLGLRWETQYF; CDR3 DNA: TGCGCCAGCAGCCAATCGGCACCGGGACTAGGCTTGCGGTGGGAGACCCAGTACTTC
V gene: TRBV5-6; clone size: -; D gene: TRBD1; J gene: TRBJ2-4; CDR3 protein: CASNTDRVKNIQYF; CDR3 DNA: TGTGCCAGCAACACGGACAGGGTAAAAAACATTCAGTACTTC
V gene: TRBV2; clone size: once; D gene: -; J gene: TRBJ1-6; CDR3 protein: CASRPTNAGSPLHF; CDR3 DNA: TGTGCCAGCAGGCCCACGAACGCAGGTTCACCCCTCCACTTT
V gene: TRBV20-1; clone size: -; D gene: -; J gene: TRBJ2-1; CDR3 protein: CSARDGGVSSYNEQFF; CDR3 DNA: TGCAGTGCTAGAGATGGTGGGGTTAGCTCCTACAATGAGCAGTTCTTC
V gene: TRBV7-2; clone size: -; D gene: TRBD2; J gene: TRBJ2-1; CDR3 protein: CASSLRLAGSYNEQFF; CDR3 DNA: TGTGCCAGCAGCCTAAGACTAGCGGGATCCTACAATGAGCAGTTCTTC
V gene: TRBV6-6; clone size: once; D gene: -; J gene: TRBJ2-1; CDR3 protein: CASSVNSGEQFF; CDR3 DNA: TGTGCCAGCAGTGTAAACTCCGGTGAGCAGTTCTTC
V gene: TRBV2; clone size: -; D gene: -; J gene: TRBJ2-1; CDR3 protein: CASSKIAPEQFF; CDR3 DNA: TGTGCCAGCAGCAAAATAGCCCCTGAGCAGTTCTTC
V gene: TRBV5-5; clone size: -; D gene: -; J gene: TRBJ1-3; CDR3 protein: CASSFLYSGNTIYF; CDR3 DNA: TGTGCCAGCAGCTTTTTGTACTCTGGAAACACCATATATTTT
V gene: TRBV7-9; clone size: -; D gene: -; J gene: TRBJ2-7; CDR3 protein: CASSRPGGSYEQYF; CDR3 DNA: TGTGCCAGCAGCCGTCCCGGGGGCTCCTACGAGCAGTACTTC
V gene: TRBV7-2; clone size: few; D gene: -; J gene: TRBJ1-1; CDR3 protein: CASSWGGGRSRGVNTEAFF; CDR3 DNA: TGTGCCAGCAGCTGGGGGGGAGGGAGGTCACGGGGGGTGAACACTGAAGCTTTCTTT
V gene: TRBV20-1; clone size: few; D gene: -; J gene: TRBJ2-1; CDR3 protein: CSARGGDEQFF; CDR3 DNA: TGCAGTGCTAGAGGTGGAGACGAGCAGTTCTTC
V gene: TRBV7-2; clone size: many; D gene: TRBD1; J gene: TRBJ2-3; CDR3 protein: CASRRGTGFTDTQYF; CDR3 DNA: TGTGCCAGCCGCCGAGGGACAGGGTTCACAGATACGCAGTATTTT
V gene: TRBV7-9; clone size: few; D gene: TRBD2; J gene: TRBJ2-7; CDR3 protein: CASSKGYGGSGEQYF; CDR3 DNA: TGTGCCAGCAGCAAAGGATACGGGGGGTCAGGCGAGCAGTACTTC
V gene: TRBV27; clone size: once; D gene: -; J gene: TRBJ2-3; CDR3 protein: CASSPLAAGSRGTQYF; CDR3 DNA: TGTGCCAGCAGTCCCTTAGCGGCGGGGAGTCGGGGTACGCAGTATTTT
V gene: TRBV4-2; clone size: -; D gene: TRBD2; J gene: TRBJ2-3; CDR3 protein: CASSPGLAGRTDTQYF; CDR3 DNA: TGTGCCAGCAGCCCTGGACTAGCGGGGCGCACAGATACGCAGTATTTT
V gene: TRBV10-3; clone size: -; D gene: -; J gene: TRBJ2-3; CDR3 protein: CAISDSGGPRDTQYF; CDR3 DNA: TGTGCCATCAGTGATTCGGGGGGCCCCCGGGATACGCAGTATTTT
V gene: TRBV19; clone size: -; D gene: -; J gene: TRBJ2-7; CDR3 protein: CASSIGPTYEQYF; CDR3 DNA: TGTGCCAGTAGTATAGGCCCTACGTACGAGCAGTACTTC
V gene: TRBV6-1; clone size: -; D gene: -; J gene: TRBJ1-2; CDR3 protein: CASWRDEDYGYTF; CDR3 DNA: TGTGCCAGCTGGAGGGATGAGGACTATGGCTACACCTTC
V gene: TRBV7-2; clone size: few; D gene: -; J gene: TRBJ2-2; CDR3 protein: CASSLVPLAGTGELFF; CDR3 DNA: TGTGCCAGCAGCTTAGTCCCCTTGGCAGGTACCGGGGAGCTGTTTTTT
V gene: TRBV7-9; clone size: -; D gene: -; J gene: TRBJ1-1; CDR3 protein: CASSLARTERNTEAFF; CDR3 DNA: TGTGCCAGCAGCTTAGCGCGGACAGAAAGGAACACTGAAGCTTTCTTT
V gene: TRBV6-1; clone size: once; D gene: -; J gene: TRBJ1-2; CDR3 protein: CASSEGPRRNPNYGYTF; CDR3 DNA: TGTGCCAGCAGTGAAGGTCCAAGGAGAAACCCTAACTATGGCTACACCTTC
V gene: TRBV19; clone size: -; D gene: -; J gene: TRBJ2-1; CDR3 protein: CASYWDNEQFF; CDR3 DNA: TGTGCCAGTTATTGGGACAATGAGCAGTTCTTC
V gene: TRBV11-2; clone size: -; D gene: TRBD1; J gene: TRBJ1-2; CDR3 protein: CASNPPGQGDYGYTF; CDR3 DNA: TGTGCCAGCAACCCCCCGGGACAGGGAGACTATGGCTACACCTTC
V gene: TRBV12-3/TRBV12-4; clone size: few; D gene: TRBD2; J gene: TRBJ2-1; CDR3 protein: CASTTGYSSGRGDEQFF; CDR3 DNA: TGTGCCAGCACTACGGGGTACTCTAGCGGGAGGGGGGATGAGCAGTTCTTC
V gene: TRBV6-2/TRBV6-3; clone size: -; D gene: -; J gene: TRBJ2-7; CDR3 protein: CASSRSQEREQYF; CDR3 DNA: TGTGCCAGCAGTCGATCGCAGGAACGCGAGCAGTACTTC
V gene: TRBV7-2; clone size: many; D gene: -; J gene: TRBJ2-5; CDR3 protein: CASSLEEGTLSETQYF; CDR3 DNA: TGTGCCAGCAGCTTAGAAGAGGGGACTTTAAGCGAGACCCAGTACTTC
V gene: TRBV19; clone size: -; D gene: -; J gene: TRBJ2-3; CDR3 protein: CASSRFRGGLEDTQYF; CDR3 DNA: TGTGCCAGTAGTAGGTTCCGTGGGGGGTTAGAAGATACGCAGTATTTT
V gene: TRBV7-9; clone size: -; D gene: TRBD1; J gene: TRBJ1-1; CDR3 protein: CASSLAPGGSEAFF; CDR3 DNA: TGTGCCAGCAGCTTAGCGCCAGGGGGCTCTGAAGCTTTCTTT
V gene: TRBV20-1; clone size: -; D gene: TRBD1; J gene: TRBJ1-2; CDR3 protein: CSAGDRGRLYYGYTF; CDR3 DNA: TGCAGTGCTGGGGACAGGGGGCGTCTCTACTATGGCTACACCTTC
V gene: TRBV6-1; clone size: many; D gene: -; J gene: TRBJ1-6; CDR3 protein: CASSLSGVGNSPLHF; CDR3 DNA: TGTGCCAGCAGCCTAAGCGGGGTCGGTAATTCACCCCTCCACTTT
V gene: TRBV5-6; clone size: few; D gene: -; J gene: TRBJ1-2; CDR3 protein: CASSATGIGYGYTF; CDR3 DNA: TGTGCCAGCAGCGCCACAGGGATAGGCTATGGCTACACCTTC
V gene: TRBV12-3/TRBV12-4; clone size: -; D gene: TRBD1; J gene: TRBJ1-4; CDR3 protein: CASSHGTANEKLFF; CDR3 DNA: TGTGCCAGCAGTCACGGGACAGCAAATGAAAAACTGTTTTTT